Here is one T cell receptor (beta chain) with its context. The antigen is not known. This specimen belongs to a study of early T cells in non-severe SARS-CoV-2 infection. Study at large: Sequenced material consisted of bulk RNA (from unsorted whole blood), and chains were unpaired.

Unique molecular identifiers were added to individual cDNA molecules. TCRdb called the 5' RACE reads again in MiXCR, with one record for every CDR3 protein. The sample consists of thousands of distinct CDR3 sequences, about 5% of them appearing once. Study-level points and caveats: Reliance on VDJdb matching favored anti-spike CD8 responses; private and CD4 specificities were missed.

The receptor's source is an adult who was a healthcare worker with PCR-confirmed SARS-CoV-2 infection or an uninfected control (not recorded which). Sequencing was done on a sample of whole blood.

The CDR3 here is CASSPPTRAYEQYF. CDR3 in DNA: TGTGCCAGCAGTCCGCCGACTAGAGCCTACGAGCAGTACTTC. The chain employs TRBV12-3 or TRBV12-4 and TRBJ2-7; TRBD2 is a possible D gene (6 bases). Trimming took 5 bases from V and 2 from J, leaving 13 bases between them. The CDR3 has 14 residues.